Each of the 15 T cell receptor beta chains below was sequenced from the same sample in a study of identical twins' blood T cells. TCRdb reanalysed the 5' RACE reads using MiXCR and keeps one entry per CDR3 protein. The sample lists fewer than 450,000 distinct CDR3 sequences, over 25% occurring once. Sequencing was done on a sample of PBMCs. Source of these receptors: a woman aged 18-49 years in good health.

DNA of the CDR3: TGTGCCAGCAGTGCCTGGGAAAAACTGTTTTTT. Amino acid sequence: CASSAWEKLFF. V and J are TRBV12-3 or TRBV12-4 and TRBJ1-4; D remains unclear. V lost 5 bases to trimming and J lost 8 bases, with 6 bases between them. There are 11 residues in the CDR3.

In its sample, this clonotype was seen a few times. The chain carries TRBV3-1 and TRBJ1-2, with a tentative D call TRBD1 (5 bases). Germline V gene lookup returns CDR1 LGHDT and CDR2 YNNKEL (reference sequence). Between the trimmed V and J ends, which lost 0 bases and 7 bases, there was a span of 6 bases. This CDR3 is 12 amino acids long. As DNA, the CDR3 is TGTGCCAGCAGCCAAGACAGGGCTGGCTACACCTTC. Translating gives CASSQDRAGYTF. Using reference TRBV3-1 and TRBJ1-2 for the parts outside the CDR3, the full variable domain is DTAVSQTPKYLVTQMGNDKSIKCEQNLGHDTMYWYKQDSKKFLKIMFSYNNKELIINETVPNRFSPKSPDKAHLNLHINSLELGDSAVYFCASSQDRAGYTFGSGTRLTVV.

Here the CDR3 reads CSADQAGVETQYF. In DNA form, the CDR3 reads TGCAGTGCTGATCAAGCGGGAGTGGAGACCCAGTACTTC. The genes are TRBV20-1 and TRBJ2-5, with 8 bases lining up with TRBD2. The CDR3 covers 13 residues. V was clipped by 5 bases and J by 5 bases; unmatched bases: 7. The germline V gene has CDR1 DFQATT and CDR2 SNEGSKA (reference sequence).

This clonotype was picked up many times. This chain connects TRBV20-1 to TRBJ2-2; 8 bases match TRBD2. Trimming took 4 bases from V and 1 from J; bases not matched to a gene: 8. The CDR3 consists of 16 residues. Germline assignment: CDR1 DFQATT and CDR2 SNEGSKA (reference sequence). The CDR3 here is CSATGTSGLNTGELFF. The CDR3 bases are TGCAGTGCTACCGGTACTAGCGGTTTGAACACCGGGGAGCTGTTTTTT.

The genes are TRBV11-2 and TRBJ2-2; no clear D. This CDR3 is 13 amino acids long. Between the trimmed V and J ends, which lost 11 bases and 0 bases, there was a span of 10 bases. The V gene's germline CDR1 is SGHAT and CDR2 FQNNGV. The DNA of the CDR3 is TGTGCCGGCTTGCAGCCGAACACCGGGGAGCTGTTTTTT. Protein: CAGLQPNTGELFF.

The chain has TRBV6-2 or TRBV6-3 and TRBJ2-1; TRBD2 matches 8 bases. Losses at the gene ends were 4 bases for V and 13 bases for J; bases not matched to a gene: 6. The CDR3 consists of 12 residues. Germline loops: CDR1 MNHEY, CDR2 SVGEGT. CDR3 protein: CASSFSGTSQFF. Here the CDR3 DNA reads TGTGCCAGCAGTTTTTCCGGGACTAGTCAGTTCTTC.

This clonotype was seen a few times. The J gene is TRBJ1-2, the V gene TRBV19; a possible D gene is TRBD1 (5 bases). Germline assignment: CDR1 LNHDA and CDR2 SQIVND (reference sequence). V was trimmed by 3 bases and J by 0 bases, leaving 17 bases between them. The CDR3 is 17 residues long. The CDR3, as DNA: TGTGCCAGTAGTATTGGTGCAGGGATGGGAGCTAACTATGGCTACACCTTC. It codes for CASSIGAGMGANYGYTF.

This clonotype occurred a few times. CDR3 sequence reads: CASRELAGNTGELFF. CDR3 bases: TGTGCCAGCAGAGAACTAGCGGGGAACACCGGGGAGCTGTTTTTT. This chain joins TRBV6-1 and TRBJ2-2; 9 bases agree with TRBD2. With 6 bases clipped from V and 1 base from J, the junction kept 3 bases outside the gene matches. This CDR3 has 15 residues. CDR1 and CDR2 (germline): MNHNS, SASEGT.

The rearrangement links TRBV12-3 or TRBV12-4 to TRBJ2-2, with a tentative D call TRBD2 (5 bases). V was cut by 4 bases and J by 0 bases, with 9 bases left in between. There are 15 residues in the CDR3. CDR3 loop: CASSSEAPNTGELFF. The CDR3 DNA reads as TGTGCCAGCAGTTCGGAGGCCCCGAACACCGGGGAGCTGTTTTTT.

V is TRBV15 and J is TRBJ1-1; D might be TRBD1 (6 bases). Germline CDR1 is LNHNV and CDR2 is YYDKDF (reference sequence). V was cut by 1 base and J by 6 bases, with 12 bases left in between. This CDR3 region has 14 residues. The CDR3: CATSRVEGGPEAFF. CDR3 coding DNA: TGTGCCACCAGCAGAGTCGAAGGGGGGCCTGAAGCTTTCTTT.

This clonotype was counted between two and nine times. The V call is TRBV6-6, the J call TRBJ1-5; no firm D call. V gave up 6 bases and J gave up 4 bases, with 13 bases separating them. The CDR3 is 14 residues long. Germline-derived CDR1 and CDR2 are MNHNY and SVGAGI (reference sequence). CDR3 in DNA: TGTGCCAGCAGAAAATCGAGGGAGAATCAGCCCCAGCATTTT. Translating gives CASRKSRENQPQHF.

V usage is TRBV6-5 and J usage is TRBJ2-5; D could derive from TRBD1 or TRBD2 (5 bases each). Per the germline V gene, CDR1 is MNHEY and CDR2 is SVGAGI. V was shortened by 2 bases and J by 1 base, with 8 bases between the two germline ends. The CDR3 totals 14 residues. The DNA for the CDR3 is TGTGCCAGCAGTTACCTGGGACCCCAAGAGACCCAGTACTTC. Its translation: CASSYLGPQETQYF.

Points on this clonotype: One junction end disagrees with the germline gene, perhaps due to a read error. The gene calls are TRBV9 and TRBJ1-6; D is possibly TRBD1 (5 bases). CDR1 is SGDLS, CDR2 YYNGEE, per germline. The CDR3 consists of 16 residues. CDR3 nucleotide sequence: TGTGCCATCAGCGTATCCGACAGTTCCTATAATTCACCCCTCCACTTT. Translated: CAISVSDSSYNSPLHF.

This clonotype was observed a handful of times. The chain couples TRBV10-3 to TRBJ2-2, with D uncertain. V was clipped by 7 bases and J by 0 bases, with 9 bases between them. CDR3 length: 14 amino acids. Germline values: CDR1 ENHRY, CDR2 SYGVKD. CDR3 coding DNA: TGTGCCATCACTGATGACCCGAACACCGGGGAGCTGTTTTTT. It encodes CAITDDPNTGELFF.

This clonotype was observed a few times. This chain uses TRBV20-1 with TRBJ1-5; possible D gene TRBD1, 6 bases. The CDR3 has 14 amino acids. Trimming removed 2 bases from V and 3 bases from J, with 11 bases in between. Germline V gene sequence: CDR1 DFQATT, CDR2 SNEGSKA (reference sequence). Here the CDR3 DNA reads TGCAGTGCTAGATCCGGACAGTACAATCAGCCCCAGCATTTT. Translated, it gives CSARSGQYNQPQHF.